Here is one T cell receptor beta chain with its context. Its antigen is undetermined. The PCR employed 60 Vbeta primers together with 13 Jbeta primers. Assay used: immunoSEQ multiplex PCR; TCRdb lists only in-frame clones, some missing. Of roughly 90,000 clones in the sample, about 88% were seen once. V was clipped by 4 bases and J by 7 bases; unmatched bases: 16. Germline CDR1 reads SGHNT; CDR2 reads YYREEE (reference sequence). The CDR3 totals 16 residues. Healthy bone marrow donors formed the donor group. The source of the sample is a study of cytomegalovirus exposure and HLA in healthy donors. Study observations and caveats: The study recorded 164 TCR beta chains that were cytomegalovirus-associated. Roughly uniform sequencing depth across donors was assumed, possibly incorrectly. In an earlier analysis, about 87% or about 30%: the productive usage of most TCR beta V segments.

Sequenced material: PBMCs. The chain recombines TRBV5-4 with TRBJ2-7; 8 bases are shared with TRBD1. The sequence came from a man aged 18 to 29 in good health and CMV-seronegative. The CDR3 DNA reads TGTGCCAGCAGCCGCGCTACCGGGACAGGCCAGGGGGAGCAGTACTTC. The encoded protein is CASSRATGTGQGEQYF.